The next 30 T cell receptor beta chains were all read from a single sample in a study of blood T cell repertoires in COVID-19. Produced via immunoSEQ multiplex PCR; TCRdb's table is partial and in-frame only. This table holds around 180,000 clones, 86% found once. Sample: peripheral blood. These receptor sequences come from a man aged 70-80 years with active or convalescent COVID-19.

V and J are TRBV27 and TRBJ2-5, with D tentatively TRBD1 (6 bases). The CDR3 sequence is 14 residues long. V lost 5 bases to trimming and J lost 9 bases, with 19 bases between them. The germline gives CDR1 MNHEY, CDR2 SMNVEV (reference sequence). The CDR3 nucleotides are TGTGCCAGCAGTAGATTGGGGGCCGCCCCGGCCCAGTACTTC. It codes for CASSRLGAAPAQYF.

The V gene is TRBV6-2 or TRBV6-3, the J gene TRBJ2-7; D is uncertain. With 3 bases removed from V and 4 bases from J, the gap between germline ends came to 10 bases. Germline-derived CDR1 and CDR2 are MNHEY and SVGEGT. This CDR3 spans 13 amino acids. CDR3 nucleotides: TGTGCCAGCAGTTATGGTACTCCATACGAGCAGTACTTC. Translated, it gives CASSYGTPYEQYF.

This clone was seen just once. The chain combines TRBV3-1 (or the pseudogene TRBV3-2) with TRBJ1-4; possibly TRBD1 for D (5 bases). V was clipped by 0 bases and J by 7 bases, with 21 bases between them. Germline values: CDR1 LGHDT, CDR2 YNNKEL (reference sequence). This CDR3 region has 18 residues. CDR3 region: CASSQDTRDSPKGEKLFF. In DNA, the CDR3 is TGTGCCAGCAGCCAAGACACCCGGGACTCCCCAAAGGGTGAAAAACTGTTTTTT.

The V and J genes are TRBV24-1 and TRBJ1-5, with 7 positions matching TRBD1. The CDR3 is 16 amino acids. Germline CDR1 KGHDR, CDR2 SFDVKD. V lost 3 bases to trimming and J lost 6 bases; unmatched junction nucleotides: 10. The DNA for the CDR3 is TGTGCCACCAGTGATCCAGCAGGGGGGTTGGGTCAGCCCCAGCATTTT. It is translated as CATSDPAGGLGQPQHF.

The V call is TRBV4-3, the J call TRBJ1-4; D might be TRBD1 (6 bases). The CDR3 is 17 amino acids. The germline V gene encodes CDR1 LGHNA and CDR2 YSLEER. Trimming cost V 0 bases and J 10 bases, with 21 bases left between them. In DNA form, the CDR3 reads TGCGCCAGCAGCCAAGATTTTACAGGGCAGCCTGGAGGAAAACTGTTTTTT. Translation: CASSQDFTGQPGGKLFF.

This chain uses TRBV7-6 with TRBJ1-3, with TRBD1 identical over 9 bases. The CDR3 consists of 16 residues. CDR1 and CDR2 from the germline V gene are SGHVS and FNYEAQ. V trimming: 5 bases; J trimming: 4 bases; junction bases outside the gene matches: 9. CDR3 loop: CASSTGTGNLGNTIYF. As DNA, the CDR3 is TGTGCCAGCAGCACTGGGACAGGGAACTTGGGAAACACCATATATTTT.

The rearrangement joins TRBV7-2 to TRBJ1-5; D ambiguous. The CDR3 contains 15 residues. V dropped 3 bases and J dropped 0 bases, with 9 bases sitting between them. Per germline, CDR1 SGHTA and CDR2 FQGNSA. For the CDR3, the DNA is TGTGCCAGCAGCTTGGGAGCTTATAGCAATCAGCCCCAGCATTTT. It codes for CASSLGAYSNQPQHF.

The rearrangement links TRBV18 to TRBJ1-5; a possible D gene is TRBD1 (6 bases). Trimming took off 9 bases at V and 4 bases at J, with 13 bases between the two ends. The CDR3 is 13 residues long. In germline, CDR1 is KGHSH, CDR2 LQKENI. The CDR3: CASSQDRNQPQHF. CDR3 coding DNA: TGTGCCAGTTCCCAGGACAGAAATCAGCCCCAGCATTTT. The full variable domain, rest sourced from reference TRBV18 and TRBJ1-5, is NAGVMQNPRHLVRRRGQEARLRCSPMKGHSHVYWYRQLPEEGLKFMVYLQKENIIDESGMPKERFSAEFPKEGPSILRIQQVVRGDSAAYFCASSQDRNQPQHFGDGTRLSIL.

V is TRBV29-1 and J is TRBJ2-1, with TRBD2 matching 10 bases. From germline, CDR1 is SQVTM and CDR2 ANQGSEA. The length of the CDR3 is 13 residues. J was trimmed by 4 bases and V by 4 bases; bases with no gene match: 1. CDR3 sequence reads: CSVGTSGYNEQFF. The CDR3 nucleotides are TGCAGCGTTGGGACTAGCGGATACAATGAGCAGTTCTTC.

The chain combines TRBV29-1 with TRBJ2-5; the D gene is possibly TRBD1 (6 bases). Trimming removed 6 bases at V and 5 bases at J, with 13 bases between. Per the germline V gene, CDR1 is SQVTM and CDR2 is ANQGSEA. The CDR3 extends over 12 amino acids. CDR3 bases: TGCAGCGTCTACAGGGATAGGGAGACCCAGTACTTC. Its translation: CSVYRDRETQYF.

The J gene is TRBJ2-7, the V gene TRBV15, with 10 bases aligning to TRBD2. Germline CDR1 and CDR2: LNHNV and YYDKDF (reference sequence). This CDR3 contains 16 residues. V dropped 4 bases and J dropped 7; count of bases not matched to a gene: 13. This CDR3 reads CATSTSSTSGLQEQYF. The DNA for the CDR3 is TGTGCCACCAGCACTTCCTCGACTAGCGGGCTACAAGAGCAGTACTTC.

The V call is TRBV7-2, the J call TRBJ2-3; TRBD2 matches 7 bases. The ends lost 1 base at V and 5 bases at J; junction bases unmatched: 12. The length of the CDR3 is 17 residues. Germline loops: CDR1 SGHTA, CDR2 FQGNSA. CDR3 in DNA: TGTGCCAGCAGCTTAGTTGTAGGGTCTAGCGGTTTAGATACGCAGTATTTT. It is translated as CASSLVVGSSGLDTQYF.

This chain links TRBV10-3 with TRBJ2-3; tentatively, D is TRBD1 (5 bases). V was trimmed by 6 bases and J by 3 bases, leaving 13 bases between them. CDR1 is ENHRY and CDR2 is SYGVKD in the germline V gene. The CDR3 contains 14 residues. The CDR3 loop is CAIRALGETDTQYF. CDR3 sequence (DNA): TGTGCCATCAGGGCCCTAGGGGAAACAGATACGCAGTATTTT.

J is TRBJ2-3 and V is TRBV7-2; D not resolved. The CDR3 sequence is 12 residues long. Germline V gene data show CDR1 as SGHTA and CDR2 as FQGNSA. Trimming left V 1 base short and J 4 bases short, with 3 bases between. The CDR3 nucleotides read TGTGCCAGCAGCTTAGAGCCAGATACGCAGTATTTT. It encodes CASSLEPDTQYF.

The chain recombines TRBV4-3 with TRBJ1-1; the D is unclear. From germline, CDR1 is LGHNA and CDR2 YSLEER. This CDR3 contains 14 residues. Trimming took off 0 bases at V and 2 bases at J, with 7 bases between the two ends. CDR3 loop: CASSQDWPNTEAFF. CDR3 DNA sequence: TGCGCCAGCAGCCAAGATTGGCCTAACACTGAAGCTTTCTTT.

The rearrangement joins TRBV4-1 to TRBJ2-7; D gene unclear. CDR3 length: 16 residues. Trimming stripped 0 bases from V and 1 base from J, with 13 bases between. Germline assignment: CDR1 MGHRA and CDR2 YSYEKL. CDR3 nucleotide sequence: TGCGCCAGCAGCCAAGAAGGTAGCAGATCTTCCTACGAGCAGTACTTC. Encoded protein: CASSQEGSRSSYEQYF.

This sequence joins TRBV19 and TRBJ2-2, with 10 bases matching TRBD1. Germline CDR1 is LNHDA and CDR2 is SQIVND (reference sequence). J gave up 3 bases and V 5 bases, and 3 bases lay outside the gene matches. This CDR3 has 15 residues. The CDR3 coding sequence is TGTGCCAGTAGTCGACAGGGGGCAGACACCGGGGAGCTGTTTTTT. This sequence encodes CASSRQGADTGELFF.

The chain is built from TRBV19 and TRBJ1-5; D gene ambiguous. Looked up from germline, CDR1 is LNHDA and CDR2 is SQIVND (reference sequence). The CDR3 is 15 residues long. V lost 6 bases to trimming and J lost 7 bases, with 19 bases between them. The DNA for the CDR3 is TGTGCCAGTAGCAACCTCCTCCCTAGGTACCAGCCCCAGCATTTT. Its translation is CASSNLLPRYQPQHF.

V gene TRBV19 combines with J gene TRBJ1-4; 7 positions match TRBD1. V shed 7 bases and J 6 bases; nucleotides not matched to a gene: 5. The V gene's germline CDR1 is LNHDA and CDR2 SQIVND (reference sequence). The CDR3 consists of 13 residues. The CDR3 is CASTRDSHEKLFF. The CDR3 DNA reads TGTGCCAGTACTCGGGACAGCCATGAAAAACTGTTTTTT.

This chain uses TRBV28 with TRBJ2-1; D is perhaps TRBD2 (5 bases). Germline V CDR1 and CDR2: MDHEN, SYDVKM. The length of the CDR3 is 16 residues. The ends were cut back, 6 bases at V and 6 bases at J, with 21 bases in the middle. In DNA form, the CDR3 reads TGTGCCAGCAGGCTCACGGACGGACTGGCTTTCAATGAGCAGTTCTTC. Translating gives CASRLTDGLAFNEQFF.

The chain combines TRBV5-1 with TRBJ1-1; D is uncertain. V lost 0 bases and J lost 4, with 4 bases in between. The length of the CDR3 is 12 residues. Germline CDR1 is SGHRS and CDR2 is YFSETQ. The CDR3 sequence is CASSLDLTEAFF. The CDR3 DNA sequence: TGCGCCAGCAGCTTGGATCTCACTGAAGCTTTCTTT.

The chain joins TRBV7-3 to TRBJ2-1; D possibly corresponds to TRBD2 (6 bases). The germline gives CDR1 SGHTA, CDR2 FQGTGA. Trimming stripped 4 bases from V and 9 bases from J, with 37 bases between. This CDR3 spans 21 amino acids. The CDR3, as DNA: TGTGCCAGCAGCTCCCTACCTGGGGTTAGCGGAGGACTCCCGAGCGTTACTGAGCAGTTCTTC. Translating it yields CASSSLPGVSGGLPSVTEQFF.

The chain uses TRBV2 and TRBJ2-2; tentatively, D is TRBD2 (5 bases). V dropped 4 bases and J dropped 2 bases, with 8 bases sitting between them. The V gene's germline CDR1 is SNHLY and CDR2 FYNNEI. The CDR3 runs to 14 residues. CDR3 in DNA: TGTGCCAGCAGTGGGGAGCTCAACACCGGGGAGCTGTTTTTT. Translating gives CASSGELNTGELFF.

V is TRBV3-1 (or the pseudogene TRBV3-2) and J is TRBJ1-1; maybe TRBD1 (6 bases). Germline V CDR1 and CDR2: LGHDT, YNNKEL (reference sequence). The V and J ends lost 0 bases and 4 bases respectively, with 15 bases between them. The CDR3 consists of 16 residues. The CDR3 here is CASSQDGGGGGTEAFF. Here the CDR3 DNA reads TGTGCCAGCAGCCAAGATGGGGGGGGCGGTGGCACTGAAGCTTTCTTT.

This chain uses TRBV5-1 with TRBJ1-1; 7 nucleotides agree with TRBD1. This CDR3 has 14 residues. The germline V gene encodes CDR1 SGHRS and CDR2 YFSETQ. The trim removed 1 base at V and 4 bases at J, leaving 4 bases unmatched. The chain's CDR3 is CASSLIGGSTEAFF. The CDR3, as DNA: TGCGCCAGCAGCTTGATAGGGGGCTCCACTGAAGCTTTCTTT.

J is TRBJ1-1 and V is TRBV18, with a weak D call TRBD1 (5 bases). Germline lookup yields CDR1 KGHSH and CDR2 LQKENI. The CDR3 totals 16 residues. Trimming pared 0 bases from V and 5 bases from J, leaving 16 bases between. The CDR3 is CASSPPGRAVGTEAFF. The CDR3 DNA reads as TGTGCCAGCTCACCACCGGGCAGGGCAGTAGGAACTGAAGCTTTCTTT.

The J gene is TRBJ1-4, the V gene TRBV6-6, with a tentative D call TRBD1 (5 bases). There are 14 residues in the CDR3. Per germline, CDR1 MNHNY and CDR2 SVGAGI (reference sequence). The ends were cut back, 5 bases at V and 4 bases at J, with 11 bases in the middle. Here the CDR3 DNA reads TGTGCCAGCAGTAACCCGGGGGTTAATGAAAAACTGTTTTTT. Translated: CASSNPGVNEKLFF.

This rearrangement joins TRBV18 to TRBJ1-4; D possibly corresponds to TRBD1 (5 bases). The ends were cut back, 5 bases at V and 4 bases at J, with 11 bases in the middle. From germline, CDR1 is KGHSH and CDR2 LQKENI. The CDR3 runs to 14 residues. CDR3 amino acids: CASSAGYGNEKLFF. CDR3 bases: TGTGCCAGCTCAGCAGGGTATGGTAATGAAAAACTGTTTTTT.

The V and J genes are TRBV5-1 and TRBJ2-7, with 9 bases identical to TRBD1. The CDR3 runs to 15 residues. J gave up 5 bases and V 4 bases, and 10 bases lay outside the gene matches. CDR1 is SGHRS, CDR2 YFSETQ, per germline. DNA for the CDR3: TGCGCCAGCAGCCCCACCGGGACAGGGTCCCACGAGCAGTACTTC. This sequence encodes CASSPTGTGSHEQYF.

The CDR3 coding sequence is TGTGCCAGTTTGAGCGGGGGGCCCTACGAGCAGTACTTC. This sequence encodes CASLSGGPYEQYF. The chain links TRBV28 to TRBJ2-7; 9 positions match TRBD2. This CDR3 is 13 amino acids long. The germline gives CDR1 MDHEN, CDR2 SYDVKM. Germline trimming cut 9 bases from V and 2 bases from J; bases unmatched to any gene: 5.